Below, 29 T cell receptor beta chains from the same sample are listed, as sequenced in a study of blood T cell repertoires in COVID-19. TCRdb keeps only in-frame clones here, not all; method: immunoSEQ multiplex PCR. Of about 200,000 clones in the sample, 80% to 90% were seen once. Material for sequencing was peripheral blood. These receptors all come from a man between 60 and 75 years old who had recovered from COVID-19.

J is TRBJ1-5 and V is TRBV3-1 (or the pseudogene TRBV3-2); 9 nucleotides agree with TRBD1. The V gene end was trimmed by 1 base and the J gene end by 9 bases; junction bases not matched to a gene: 7. Germline-derived CDR1 and CDR2 are LGHDT and YNNKEL (reference sequence). The CDR3 length is 15 residues. CDR3 residues: CASSQGTGEFRPQHF. The CDR3 region has the DNA TGTGCCAGCAGCCAAGGGACAGGGGAGTTTAGGCCCCAGCATTTT.

This sequence joins TRBV21-1 and TRBJ2-3; the table's D call TRBD2 went unverified against the DNA. TRBV21-1 is recorded as a pseudogene. This CDR3 spans 16 amino acids. CDR3 coding DNA: TGTGCCAGCTCCTCAACAGGCCAGCGGGGTGCAGATACGCAGTATTTT. Amino acid sequence: CASSSTGQRGADTQYF.

This clone was observed a single time. The gene calls are TRBV5-1 and TRBJ2-7; the match to TRBD1 covers 8 bases. Germline V CDR1 and CDR2: SGHRS, YFSETQ. The CDR3 is 16 amino acids. V trimming: 2 bases; J trimming: 5 bases; junction bases outside the gene matches: 12. This CDR3 is CASSFGQGSRSDEQYF. The DNA for the CDR3 is TGCGCCAGCAGCTTTGGACAGGGAAGTCGAAGCGACGAGCAGTACTTC.

The chain recombines TRBV11-2 with TRBJ2-6; tentative D call: TRBD1 (5 bases). Trimming shortened V by 5 bases and J by 4 bases, and 15 bases separated the two germline ends. This CDR3 has 16 amino acids. Germline lookup yields CDR1 SGHAT and CDR2 FQNNGV. The CDR3 DNA follows: TGTGCCAGCAGCCCTCGTGGGGCCTCAGGGGCCAACGTCCTGACTTTC. It translates to CASSPRGASGANVLTF.

This clone showed up just once. V gene TRBV10-1 combines with J gene TRBJ2-7; 10 bases fit TRBD1. The V gene end was trimmed by 4 bases and the J gene end by 2 bases; junction bases not matched to a gene: 5. The CDR3 contains 15 residues. Looked up from germline, CDR1 is WNHNN and CDR2 is SYGVQD (reference sequence). This CDR3 reads CASSATGTGAYEQYF. The CDR3 DNA reads as TGCGCCAGCAGTGCGACCGGGACAGGGGCCTACGAGCAGTACTTC.

This clone was detected only a few times. The chain uses TRBV2 and TRBJ2-7; D is perhaps TRBD1 (6 bases). Between the trimmed V and J ends, which lost 10 bases and 0 bases, there was a span of 16 bases. Germline V lookup: CDR1 SNHLY, CDR2 FYNNEI. The length of the CDR3 is 14 residues. The CDR3 sequence: CAIPGDTSSYEQYF. The CDR3 DNA reads TGTGCCATCCCAGGGGACACCTCCTCCTACGAGCAGTACTTC.

This clone was seen more than once but under ten times. V is TRBV6-5 and J is TRBJ1-3; D is possibly TRBD1 (5 bases). The germline CDR1 and CDR2 sequences are MNHEY and SVGAGI. Trimming removed 6 bases from V and 4 bases from J, with 7 bases in between. The CDR3 contains 12 residues. The CDR3: CASRDIGNTIYF. The CDR3 DNA sequence: TGTGCCAGCAGGGACATAGGAAACACCATATATTTT.

V and J are TRBV5-1 and TRBJ2-3; possibly TRBD1 for D (5 bases). CDR1 and CDR2 from the germline V gene are SGHRS and YFSETQ. The ends were cut back, 6 bases at V and 2 bases at J, with 13 bases in the middle. The CDR3 is 14 amino acids. CDR3 sequence reads: CASTRDRTTDTQYF. The CDR3, as DNA: TGCGCCAGCACGCGAGACAGAACCACAGATACGCAGTATTTT.

V usage is TRBV5-4 and J usage is TRBJ1-5; tentative D call: TRBD1 (6 bases). Germline CDR1 reads SGHNT; CDR2 reads YYREEE (reference sequence). The CDR3 totals 15 residues. Trimming took off 1 base at V and 3 bases at J, with 11 bases between the two ends. The CDR3 region is CASSLNGQPNQPQHF. CDR3 in DNA: TGTGCCAGCAGCTTGAATGGACAGCCCAATCAGCCCCAGCATTTT.

The chain joins TRBV4-1 to TRBJ1-4; tentative D call: TRBD1 (5 bases). V was clipped by 5 bases and J by 3 bases, with 16 bases between them. CDR3 size: 16 residues. Germline-derived CDR1 and CDR2 are MGHRA and YSYEKL. The CDR3 loop reads CASSFPGGRANEKLFF. The CDR3, as DNA: TGCGCCAGCAGCTTCCCCGGGGGTCGGGCTAATGAAAAACTGTTTTTT.

The chain employs TRBV19 and TRBJ2-5; D possibly corresponds to TRBD2 (5 bases). The germline V gene has CDR1 LNHDA and CDR2 SQIVND (reference sequence). V gave up 3 bases and J gave up 1 base, with 12 bases separating them. This CDR3 has 15 amino acids. CDR3 sequence reads: CASSISAGIQETQYF. The CDR3 nucleotides are TGTGCCAGTAGTATCAGCGCGGGTATCCAAGAGACCCAGTACTTC.

The chain recombines TRBV7-2 with TRBJ1-3, with D tentatively TRBD1 (5 bases). Trimming took 3 bases from V and 2 from J, leaving 14 bases between them. Germline V lookup: CDR1 SGHTA, CDR2 FQGNSA. CDR3 size: 16 residues. The chain's CDR3 is CASSLGGGGTGNTIYF. In DNA form, the CDR3 reads TGTGCCAGCAGCTTGGGGGGGGGAGGTACTGGAAACACCATATATTTT.

The rearrangement links TRBV9 to TRBJ1-2; unclear D gene. Germline assignment: CDR1 SGDLS and CDR2 YYNGEE. Trimming stripped 6 bases from V and 7 bases from J, with 25 bases between. The CDR3 consists of 16 residues. The CDR3 reads CASTKSGSTPEGGYTF. As DNA, the CDR3 is TGTGCCAGCACCAAAAGCGGCAGTACCCCTGAGGGTGGCTACACCTTC.

As DNA, the CDR3 is TGTGCCAGTAGTATAGGCGGACAGGGTGGGTACAATGAGCAGTTCTTC. Its translation is CASSIGGQGGYNEQFF. This chain links TRBV19 with TRBJ2-1; 8 bases agree with TRBD1. The CDR3 runs to 16 residues. Germline V gene data show CDR1 as LNHDA and CDR2 as SQIVND (reference sequence). Losses at the gene ends were 1 base for V and 4 bases for J; bases not matched to a gene: 6. The variable domain in full, completed from reference TRBV19 and TRBJ2-1, reads DGGITQSPKYLFRKEGQNVTLSCEQNLNHDAMYWYRQDPGQGLRLIYYSQIVNDFQKGDIAEGYSVSREKKESFPLTVTSAQKNPTAFYLCASSIGGQGGYNEQFFGPGTRLTVL.

The chain combines TRBV9 with TRBJ2-2, with 16 bases fitting TRBD2. The CDR3 is made up of 18 amino acids. Germline CDR1 and CDR2: SGDLS and YYNGEE. The junction had 6 bases not matched to a gene; V was cut back by 4 bases and J by 3 bases. The CDR3: CASSSSGTSGRDTGELFF. The CDR3 DNA follows: TGTGCCAGCAGCTCCTCCGGGACTAGCGGGAGGGACACCGGGGAGCTGTTTTTT.

The chain is built from TRBV5-4 and TRBJ2-3; the match to TRBD2 covers 12 bases. The CDR3 is 18 amino acids. V shed 0 bases, J shed 2 bases, and the junction held 7 bases outside the gene matches. CDR1 and CDR2 from the germline V gene are SGHNT and YYREEE (reference sequence). CDR3: CASSLGLAGAANTDTQYF. CDR3 sequence (DNA): TGTGCCAGCAGCTTGGGACTAGCGGGGGCCGCTAACACAGATACGCAGTATTTT.

This clone appeared a single time. The J gene is TRBJ2-3, the V gene TRBV7-9; D not resolved. V gave up 2 bases and J gave up 4 bases, with 10 bases separating them. Germline lookup yields CDR1 SEHNR and CDR2 FQNEAQ (reference sequence). The CDR3 extends over 14 amino acids. The CDR3 sequence is CASSLIGHSDTQYF. The DNA of the CDR3 is TGTGCCAGCAGCTTAATTGGGCATTCAGATACGCAGTATTTT.

The chain has TRBV30 and TRBJ1-5; D is uncertain. The germline V gene encodes CDR1 GTSNPN and CDR2 SVGIG (reference sequence). There are 17 residues in the CDR3. Trimming cost V 3 bases and J 0 bases, with 18 bases left between them. This chain's CDR3 is CAWSTFWANISNQPQHF. The CDR3 DNA follows: TGTGCCTGGAGCACATTTTGGGCAAATATTAGCAATCAGCCCCAGCATTTT. Drawing the rest from reference TRBV30 and TRBJ1-5, the complete variable domain is SQTIHQWPATLVQPVGSPLSLECTVEGTSNPNLYWYRQAAGRGLQLLFYSVGIGQISSEVPQNLSASRPQDRQFILSSKKLLLSDSGFYLCAWSTFWANISNQPQHFGDGTRLSIL.

The chain uses TRBV6-5 and TRBJ1-2; 7 bases match TRBD1. V shed 6 bases, J shed 1 base, and the junction held 5 bases outside the gene matches. The CDR3 extends over 14 amino acids. The V gene's germline CDR1 is MNHEY and CDR2 SVGAGI. For the CDR3, the DNA is TGTGCCAGCAGCCGGGACAGAGTTAACTATGGCTACACCTTC. Protein product: CASSRDRVNYGYTF.

This clone was recorded a few times. The chain recombines TRBV30 with TRBJ2-5; TRBD2 might be the D (5 bases). Trimming removed 3 bases from V and 5 bases from J, with 16 bases in between. The CDR3 sequence is 14 residues long. Germline CDR1 GTSNPN, CDR2 SVGIG (reference sequence). CDR3 nucleotide sequence: TGTGCCTGGAGGCCCGCTAGCCTTCGGGAGACCCAGTACTTC. It codes for CAWRPASLRETQYF.

J is TRBJ2-7 and V is TRBV19; D perhaps matches TRBD1 (6 bases). Per the germline V gene, CDR1 is LNHDA and CDR2 is SQIVND (reference sequence). The CDR3 is 13 residues long. V was trimmed by 6 bases and J by 2 bases, leaving 11 bases between them. CDR3 residues: CASSGTGPYEQYF. The CDR3 DNA sequence: TGTGCCAGTAGCGGAACAGGGCCCTACGAGCAGTACTTC.

The chain couples TRBV6-5 to TRBJ2-1, with D possibly TRBD2 on 5 matching bases. V lost 0 bases and J 5 bases, leaving 8 bases between the germline ends. Germline assignment: CDR1 MNHEY and CDR2 SVGAGI. CDR3 size: 14 residues. CDR3 amino acids: CASSYSREHNEQFF. The DNA of the CDR3 is TGTGCCAGCAGTTACTCAAGGGAGCACAATGAGCAGTTCTTC.

V is TRBV4-3 and J is TRBJ2-3; perhaps TRBD2 as D (6 bases). Germline CDR1 LGHNA, CDR2 YSLEER. CDR3 length: 15 amino acids. Trimming took 1 base from V and 2 from J, leaving 10 bases between them. The CDR3 reads CASSQAGGVTDTQYF. CDR3 in DNA: TGCGCCAGCAGCCAAGCCGGAGGGGTCACAGATACGCAGTATTTT.

In its sample, this clone was seen a few times. The chain couples TRBV28 to TRBJ2-2, with 7 bases aligning to TRBD1. The CDR3 contains 17 residues. The J segment lost 4 bases and the V segment lost 7 bases, leaving 15 bases of the junction unmatched. Germline V CDR1 and CDR2: MDHEN, SYDVKM. The CDR3 sequence is CASTPHTKTGSTGELFF. The CDR3 DNA follows: TGTGCCAGCACCCCCCATACGAAGACAGGGTCCACCGGGGAGCTGTTTTTT.

V is TRBV5-1 and J is TRBJ2-2; unclear D gene. V shed 0 bases and J shed 0 bases, with 9 bases lying between them. Germline-derived CDR1 and CDR2 are SGHRS and YFSETQ. This CDR3 is 16 amino acids long. CDR3 DNA sequence: TGCGCCAGCAGCTTGGATCCCTCCGCGAACACCGGGGAGCTGTTTTTT. Protein product: CASSLDPSANTGELFF. Filled out from reference TRBV5-1 and TRBJ2-2, the complete variable domain reads KAGVTQTPRYLIKTRGQQVTLSCSPISGHRSVSWYQQTPGQGLQFLFEYFSETQRNKGNFPGRFSGRQFSNSRSEMNVSTLELGDSALYLCASSLDPSANTGELFFGEGSRLTVL.

The chain links TRBV27 to TRBJ2-1, with TRBD2 as a possible D gene (6 bases). Germline V gene data show CDR1 as MNHEY and CDR2 as SMNVEV (reference sequence). The CDR3 runs to 13 residues. Trimming removed 9 bases from V and 2 bases from J, with 11 bases in between. The CDR3 reads CASSEGPYNEQFF. CDR3 bases: TGTGCCAGTTCGGAGGGGCCCTACAATGAGCAGTTCTTC.

V usage is TRBV7-2 and J usage is TRBJ2-3, with no clear D. With 5 bases removed from V and 8 bases from J, the gap between germline ends came to 14 bases. Germline CDR1 and CDR2: SGHTA and FQGNSA. The CDR3 loop spans 13 amino acids. CDR3 sequence reads: CASSTNQDRTQYF. CDR3 sequence (DNA): TGTGCCAGCAGCACGAACCAGGATCGTACGCAGTATTTT.

J is TRBJ2-4 and V is TRBV19; D is undetermined. The germline V and J ends were trimmed by 6 bases and 8 bases, with 20 bases remaining between them. Germline V gene sequence: CDR1 LNHDA, CDR2 SQIVND (reference sequence). The CDR3 totals 15 residues. The CDR3 loop reads CASRALGVTKDIQYF. The CDR3 nucleotides read TGTGCCAGTAGAGCCTTGGGCGTAACGAAGGACATTCAGTACTTC. Full variable domain (missing parts from reference TRBV19 and TRBJ2-4): DGGITQSPKYLFRKEGQNVTLSCEQNLNHDAMYWYRQDPGQGLRLIYYSQIVNDFQKGDIAEGYSVSREKKESFPLTVTSAQKNPTAFYLCASRALGVTKDIQYFGAGTRLSVL.

Details on this clone: Other nucleotide sequences in the sample specify the same CDR3. J is TRBJ1-2 and V is TRBV6-5; 9 bases map to TRBD1. Germline CDR1 reads MNHEY; CDR2 reads SVGAGI. Trimming at V came to 6 bases and at J to 7 bases, leaving 6 bases not matched to a gene. CDR3 size: 13 residues. The CDR3 spells CASSPQGAGGYTF. CDR3 nucleotides: TGTGCCAGCAGCCCACAGGGGGCTGGTGGCTACACCTTC.